Listed here are 23 T cell receptor beta chains from one sample, sequenced in a study of siplizumab effects on memory and regulatory T cells. Sequencing was performed with immunoSEQ multiplex PCR; in TCRdb, only in-frame clones are kept and a portion is missing. The sample shows roughly 100,000 clones, roughly 91% of them seen only once. Material for sequencing was CD4+ T cells sorted from blood. All receptors derive from a human donor in good health.

The gene calls are TRBV6-6 and TRBJ1-2, with 7 bases that match TRBD1. This CDR3 contains 13 residues. The V segment lost 7 bases and the J segment 8 bases; nucleotides outside the gene matches: 10. The germline gives CDR1 MNHNY, CDR2 SVGAGI (reference sequence). As DNA, the CDR3 is TGTGCCAGCAAGATGGGACAGAAAGAAGGCTACACCTTC. This codes for CASKMGQKEGYTF.

The sample holds one count of this clone. This chain joins TRBV7-9 and TRBJ2-2; D is unresolved. Germline V lookup: CDR1 SEHNR, CDR2 FQNEAQ (reference sequence). V dropped 7 bases and J dropped 1 base, with 10 bases sitting between them. The CDR3 sequence is 14 residues long. As DNA, the CDR3 is TGTGCCAGCATCAACTCGGGGAACACCGGGGAGCTGTTTTTT. Translating it yields CASINSGNTGELFF.

The genes are TRBV4-1 and TRBJ2-2; D may be TRBD1 (7 bases). The CDR3 consists of 15 residues. V lost 4 bases, J lost 4 bases, and 13 bases lay in between. Germline-derived CDR1 and CDR2 are MGHRA and YSYEKL. CDR3 DNA: TGCGCCAGCAGCCTTCAGGGGGAGGTCACCGGGGAGCTGTTTTTT. Translating it yields CASSLQGEVTGELFF.

V and J are TRBV9 and TRBJ2-3; maybe TRBD2 (7 bases). The CDR3 has 15 amino acids. Germline lookup yields CDR1 SGDLS and CDR2 YYNGEE. V was trimmed by 0 bases and J by 3 bases, leaving 11 bases between them. As DNA, the CDR3 is TGTGCCAGCAGCGTAGGCGGGGGCTGGACAGATACGCAGTATTTT. It translates to CASSVGGGWTDTQYF.

V and J are TRBV7-3 and TRBJ1-1, with D unclear. Trimming took 2 bases from V and 4 from J, leaving 11 bases between them. Germline CDR1 and CDR2: SGHTA and FQGTGA. The CDR3 spans 14 residues. In DNA, the CDR3 is TGTGCCAGCAGCTTACATAGGGAAAGCACTGAAGCTTTCTTT. It encodes CASSLHRESTEAFF.

The chain links TRBV12-2 to TRBJ1-4. TRBV12-2 is a documented pseudogene. The CDR3 has 17 residues. The CDR3 here is CASRSRSGDNSNEKLFF. The CDR3 DNA reads as TGTGCAAGTCGCTCCCGGAGCGGGGACAATTCGAATGAAAAACTGTTTTTT.

The chain recombines TRBV5-1 with TRBJ1-4; D is undetermined. CDR3 length: 15 amino acids. Germline V CDR1 and CDR2: SGHRS, YFSETQ. V was trimmed by 0 bases and J by 4 bases, leaving 10 bases between them. Here the CDR3 reads CASSLVGPYNEKLFF. The CDR3 bases are TGCGCCAGCAGCTTGGTTGGTCCATATAATGAAAAACTGTTTTTT.

The gene calls are TRBV18 and TRBJ1-3; the D is unclear. The CDR3 consists of 16 residues. Germline V gene data show CDR1 as KGHSH and CDR2 as LQKENI. Trimming left V 5 bases short and J 0 bases short, with 14 bases between. As DNA, the CDR3 is TGTGCCAGCTCAGTAACCGGACCTAGCTCTGGAAACACCATATATTTT. Its protein product is CASSVTGPSSGNTIYF.

The chain joins TRBV5-4 to TRBJ1-3, with D maybe TRBD1 (5 bases). Trimming cost V 0 bases and J 2 bases, with 9 bases left between them. The CDR3 length is 15 residues. The V gene's germline CDR1 is SGHNT and CDR2 YYREEE (reference sequence). Here the CDR3 reads CASSLAGTAGNTIYF. The CDR3 DNA reads TGTGCCAGCAGCTTGGCAGGGACCGCTGGAAACACCATATATTTT.

The rearrangement joins TRBV6-5 to TRBJ2-5; 8 bases are shared with TRBD2. Unmatched junction bases numbered 10, after V lost 6 bases and J lost 4 bases. CDR3 length equals 15 residues. Germline V lookup: CDR1 MNHEY, CDR2 SVGAGI. This chain's CDR3 is CASRSGGGLGETQYF. In DNA, the CDR3 is TGTGCCAGCAGGTCCGGCGGGGGGCTAGGAGAGACCCAGTACTTC.

The gene calls are TRBV4-1 and TRBJ2-5, with no clear D. The CDR3 extends over 13 amino acids. CDR1 and CDR2 (germline): MGHRA, YSYEKL. V lost 2 bases and J lost 4, with 8 bases in between. CDR3 sequence reads: CASSQWAGETQYF. CDR3 bases: TGCGCCAGCAGCCAATGGGCTGGAGAGACCCAGTACTTC.

The chain combines TRBV7-2 with TRBJ2-3; unclear D gene. The V end was cut by 1 base, the J end by 7 bases, with 9 bases between. CDR1 SGHTA and CDR2 FQGNSA come from the germline V gene. The CDR3 has 13 residues. The CDR3 protein is CASSLGERNTQYF. CDR3 bases: TGTGCCAGCAGCTTAGGCGAGCGAAATACGCAGTATTTT.

The chain recombines TRBV25-1 with TRBJ2-1, with D tentatively TRBD1 or TRBD2 (5 bases each). V lost 2 bases and J 5 bases, leaving 7 bases between the germline ends. This CDR3 comprises 13 residues. Germline CDR1 is MGHDK and CDR2 is SYGVNS. The CDR3 DNA reads as TGTGCCAGCAGTGAAGGGGGAAACAATGAGCAGTTCTTC. Its translation: CASSEGGNNEQFF.

This chain connects TRBV20-1 to TRBJ2-1, with D hard to call. The CDR3 contains 10 residues. V was clipped by 7 bases and J by 9 bases, with 10 bases between them. Germline V gene data show CDR1 as DFQATT and CDR2 as SNEGSKA (reference sequence). DNA for the CDR3: TGCAGTGTGCGGAGACGTGAGCAGTTCTTC. Protein: CSVRRREQFF.

The V call is TRBV30, the J call TRBJ1-2, with 7 bases lining up with TRBD1. The CDR3 covers 14 residues. Germline values: CDR1 GTSNPN, CDR2 SVGIG (reference sequence). Losses at the gene ends were 2 bases for V and 7 bases for J; bases not matched to a gene: 10. The CDR3 DNA follows: TGTGCCTGGAGTCCCGCCAGGGGGACCCTTGGCTACACCTTC. It yields the protein CAWSPARGTLGYTF.

The genes are TRBV19 and TRBJ1-1; D is uncertain. Between the trimmed V and J ends, which lost 3 bases and 0 bases, there was a span of 11 bases. The CDR3 totals 15 residues. Germline V CDR1 and CDR2: LNHDA, SQIVND (reference sequence). CDR3 in amino acids: CASSIPNRLNTEAFF. Here the CDR3 DNA reads TGTGCCAGTAGTATCCCAAACAGACTGAACACTGAAGCTTTCTTT.

J is TRBJ1-2 and V is TRBV11-2; 7 bases map to TRBD1. Trimming cost V 5 bases and J 5 bases; bases outside gene matches: 2. CDR1 and CDR2 (germline): SGHAT, FQNNGV. The CDR3 totals 12 residues. In DNA, the CDR3 is TGTGCCAGCAGCGAGACAGGGTATGGCTACACCTTC. Translated: CASSETGYGYTF.

The chain combines TRBV9 with TRBJ1-6, with TRBD1 matching over 9 bases. Germline CDR1 is SGDLS and CDR2 is YYNGEE. V gave up 0 bases and J gave up 8 bases; unmatched junction bases: 0. There are 14 residues in the CDR3. This CDR3 reads CASSVGDRDSPLHF. The CDR3 nucleotides read TGTGCCAGCAGCGTAGGGGACAGGGATTCACCCCTCCACTTT.

The genes are TRBV14 and TRBJ2-1; 13 nucleotides align to TRBD2. Germline V gene sequence: CDR1 SGHDN, CDR2 FVKESK. This CDR3 is 15 amino acids long. Trimming removed 8 bases from V and 7 bases from J; junction bases left unmatched: 8. Here the CDR3 DNA reads TGTGCCAGCTCACTAGCGGGAGGGCCTTGGAATGAGCAGTTCTTC. This codes for CASSLAGGPWNEQFF.

The V call is TRBV30, the J call TRBJ2-3; 8 positions match TRBD2. Germline trimming cut 2 bases from V and 3 bases from J; bases unmatched to any gene: 10. The CDR3 contains 16 residues. Germline V gene sequence: CDR1 GTSNPN, CDR2 SVGIG (reference sequence). The CDR3 reads CAWSPGGLRVTDTQYF. The DNA of the CDR3 is TGTGCCTGGAGTCCGGGGGGGCTGCGTGTGACAGATACGCAGTATTTT.

With regard to this clone: The same CDR3 arises from other DNA sequences in this sample as well. The chain uses TRBV6-1 and TRBJ1-1; D not certain. The CDR3 totals 14 residues. Looked up from germline, CDR1 is MNHNS and CDR2 is SASEGT. V was cut by 3 bases and J by 0 bases, with 8 bases left in between. The CDR3 coding sequence is TGTGCCAGCAGTGAGGCCACGCTGAACACTGAAGCTTTCTTT. Its protein product is CASSEATLNTEAFF.

The chain carries TRBV29-1 and TRBJ1-4; TRBD1 agrees at 7 bases. Losses at the gene ends were 4 bases for V and 0 bases for J; bases not matched to a gene: 8. This CDR3 region has 16 residues. Germline V CDR1 and CDR2: SQVTM, ANQGSEA. The CDR3 spells CSVAGTASATNEKLFF. The CDR3 region has the DNA TGCAGCGTTGCCGGGACAGCGTCTGCAACTAATGAAAAACTGTTTTTT. The full variable domain, rest sourced from reference TRBV29-1 and TRBJ1-4, is SAVISQKPSRDICQRGTSLTIQCQVDSQVTMMFWYRQQPGQSLTLIATANQGSEATYESGFVIDKFPISRPNLTFSTLTVSNMSPEDSSIYLCSVAGTASATNEKLFFGSGTQLSVL.

The CDR3 sequence: CASSADRTGTRENNYGYTF. CDR3 DNA: TGTGCCAGCAGCGCGGACAGAACCGGGACAAGGGAAAACAACTATGGCTACACCTTC. The J gene is TRBJ1-2, the V gene TRBV9; possible D gene TRBD1, 6 bases. This CDR3 spans 19 amino acids. In germline, CDR1 is SGDLS, CDR2 YYNGEE. V gave up 3 bases and J gave up 2 bases, with 26 bases separating them.